This T cell receptor (beta chain) was profiled in a study of blood T cell repertoires in COVID-19 (dated by TCRdb to the early 2020s). With regard to the full study: Samples from collaborators originated in the United States, Italy and Spain and spanned both the acute and convalescent phases of COVID-19. The material from the prospective study consisted of cDNA or gDNA derived from T cells, B-cell-depleted T cells, or PBMCs. Deeply sampled blood TCRbeta repertoires from subjects exposed to, actively infected with, or recovered from COVID-19 were included in the dataset. The repertoires were made available in a free public database intended to serve as a resource for research on the immune response to SARS-CoV-2. Samples were obtained from the ongoing ImmuneRACE study (first 160 participants) and from about 1,300 subjects provided by 6 global collaborators. Nearly every sample came with metadata listing a de-identified subject ID, COVID-19 status, age in years and sex. Where available, HLA class I and class II types were taken from metadata supplied by the sample provider and were not determined by assay-based typing. The study at large found these results: Clinical and demographic metadata were provided uncurated, with the amount varying by source and participant.

Participants in the prospective study were enrolled through a virtual design, were aged 18 to 89 years, and lived in approximately 24 United States geographic areas. In the prospective study, cohorts were assigned on the basis of participant-reported clinical history obtained from a screening survey and a study questionnaire. Mobile phlebotomists in the prospective study collected whole blood, serum and a nasopharyngeal or oropharyngeal swab from every participant. Participants in the prospective study had the option to provide additional blood draws and questionnaires over a roughly 2-month period. Blood samples from the prospective study were shipped frozen or at room temperature prior to DNA extraction. A few counts support this clone. Its antigen remains unidentified. Base-call qualities are not available, and no considerably larger clone is one nucleotide away. There are 12 amino acids in the CDR3, from cysteine to phenylalanine inclusive. This entry keeps only the CDR3 DNA: 36 bases, framed from base 1. V was cut back by 4 bases and J by 7 bases, leaving a gap of 8 bases between them. CDR1 is given as MNHEY and CDR2 as SVGAGI, both from the germline V gene.

TCRbeta CDR3 regions were amplified from genomic DNA by means of the immunoSEQ Assay, a bias-controlled multiplex PCR. Concerning the study's data processing: The number of nucleated cells in each sample was estimated by amplification of reference gene primers within the assay. Sequence reads were collapsed and filtered to measure the absolute abundance of every unique TCRbeta CDR3 rearrangement. For each sample, productive Simpson clonality was calculated as the square root of Simpson's diversity index over productive rearrangements. Entries here come from immuneACCESS through TCRdb and include only in-frame sequences with V and J called. Some clones fail to appear in such tables; in the studies checked, an unresolved V gene covers under half of the shortfall, and the cause of the remainder is unknown. The D gene and trimming were derived from the DNA, and the V and J assignments and clone size from that table. The sample contains some 210,000 clones, 80% to 90% of them found a single time. The ten largest clonotypes hold 10% of the sample.

The sample taken for sequencing was PBMCs or T cells enriched from blood (not recorded which). This TCR was recovered from a man aged 18 to 30 with acute COVID-19. The chain employs TRBV6-5 and TRBJ1-5, with TRBD1 perhaps the D gene, on 5 matching bases. The nucleotide sequence is given as TGTGCCAGCAGTTTAGCAGGGCAGCCCCAGCATTTT. Translated, this gives CASSLAGQPQHF.